This T cell receptor (beta chain) emerged from a study of beta chain features in type 1 diabetes. Study results and limitations: Researchers report that Type 1 diabetes patients had moderately but significantly shorter TCRB CDR3s across all four CD4+ subsets.

CDR3 size: 15 residues. J was trimmed by 7 bases and V by 5 bases; bases with no gene match: 7. The V gene's germline CDR1 is SEHNR and CDR2 FQNEAQ (reference sequence). As regards this clone: Its antigen is currently unknown.

Expressed TCRB transcripts were sequenced because the isolated RNA had all been reverse transcribed beforehand. Only in-frame clones appear in the TCRdb table, and some are missing; sequencing was by immunoSEQ multiplex PCR. Of about 370,000 clones in the sample, roughly a tenth were seen once. The sequence came from a man between 25 and 39 years old with type 1 diabetes. The material sequenced was central memory CD4+ T cells from blood. The chain combines TRBV7-9 with TRBJ2-1; the match to TRBD2 covers 11 bases. The CDR3 spells CASSDSSGRANEQFF. In DNA form, the CDR3 reads TGTGCCAGCAGCGATAGTAGCGGGAGGGCAAATGAGCAGTTCTTC.